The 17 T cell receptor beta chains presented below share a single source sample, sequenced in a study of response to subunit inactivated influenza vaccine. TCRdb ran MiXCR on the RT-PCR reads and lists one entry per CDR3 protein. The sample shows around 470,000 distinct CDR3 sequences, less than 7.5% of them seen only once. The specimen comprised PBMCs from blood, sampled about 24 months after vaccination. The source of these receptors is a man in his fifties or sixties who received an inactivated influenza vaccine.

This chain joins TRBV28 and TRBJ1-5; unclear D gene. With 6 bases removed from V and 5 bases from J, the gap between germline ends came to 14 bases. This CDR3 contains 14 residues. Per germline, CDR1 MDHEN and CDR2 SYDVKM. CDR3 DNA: TGTGCCAGCAGCCTCGAGTTGGGGTATCAGCCCCAGCATTTT. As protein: CASSLELGYQPQHF.

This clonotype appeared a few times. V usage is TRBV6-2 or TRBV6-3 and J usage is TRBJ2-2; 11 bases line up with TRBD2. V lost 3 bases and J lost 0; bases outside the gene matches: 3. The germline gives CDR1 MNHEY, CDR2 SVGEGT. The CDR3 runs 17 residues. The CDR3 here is CASSYGGLAANTGELFF. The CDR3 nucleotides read TGTGCCAGCAGTTATGGGGGACTAGCGGCGAACACCGGGGAGCTGTTTTTT.

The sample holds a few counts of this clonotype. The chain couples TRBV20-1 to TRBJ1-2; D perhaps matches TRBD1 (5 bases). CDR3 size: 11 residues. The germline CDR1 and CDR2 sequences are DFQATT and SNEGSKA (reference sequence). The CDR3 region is CRGGLPFGYTF. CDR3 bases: TGCAGGGGGGGATTGCCCTTCGGCTACACCTTC.

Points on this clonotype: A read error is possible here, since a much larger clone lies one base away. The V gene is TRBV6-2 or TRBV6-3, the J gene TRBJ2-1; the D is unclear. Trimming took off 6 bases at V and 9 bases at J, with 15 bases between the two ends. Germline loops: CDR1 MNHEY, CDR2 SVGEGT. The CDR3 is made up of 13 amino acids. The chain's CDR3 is CASRQLPGGEQFF. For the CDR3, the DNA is TGTGCCAGCAGGCAATTACCTGGCGGTGAGCAGTTCTTC.

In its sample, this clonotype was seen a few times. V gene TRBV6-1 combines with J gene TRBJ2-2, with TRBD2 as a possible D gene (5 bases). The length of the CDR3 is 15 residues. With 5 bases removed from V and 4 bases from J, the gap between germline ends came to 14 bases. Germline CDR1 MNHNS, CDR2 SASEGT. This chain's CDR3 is CASSQHSVSTGELFF. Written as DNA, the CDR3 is TGTGCCAGCAGTCAGCATAGCGTAAGCACCGGGGAGCTGTTTTTT.

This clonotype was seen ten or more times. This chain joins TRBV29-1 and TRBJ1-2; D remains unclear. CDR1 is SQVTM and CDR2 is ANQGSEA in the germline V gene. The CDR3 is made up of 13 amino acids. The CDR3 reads CSARVADNYGYTF. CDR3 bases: TGCAGTGCTAGAGTAGCGGATAACTATGGCTACACCTTC. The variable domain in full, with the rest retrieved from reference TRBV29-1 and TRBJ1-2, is SAVISQKPSRDICQRGTSLTIQCQVDSQVTMMFWYRQQPGQSLTLIATANQGSEATYESGFVIDKFPISRPNLTFSTLTVSNMSPEDSSIYLCSARVADNYGYTFGSGTRLTVV.

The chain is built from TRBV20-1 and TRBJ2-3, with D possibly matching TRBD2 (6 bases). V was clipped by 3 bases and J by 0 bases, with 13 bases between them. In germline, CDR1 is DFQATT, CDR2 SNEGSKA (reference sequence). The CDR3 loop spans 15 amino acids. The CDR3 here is CSASLVGGSTDTQYF. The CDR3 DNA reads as TGCAGTGCTAGTTTAGTGGGAGGAAGCACAGATACGCAGTATTTT.

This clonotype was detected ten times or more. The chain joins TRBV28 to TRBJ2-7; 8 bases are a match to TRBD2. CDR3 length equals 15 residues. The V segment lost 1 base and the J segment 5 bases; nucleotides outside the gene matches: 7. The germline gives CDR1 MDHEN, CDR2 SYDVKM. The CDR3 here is CASSLSSGSWNEQYF. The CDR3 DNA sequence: TGTGCCAGCAGTTTATCCAGCGGGAGTTGGAACGAGCAGTACTTC.

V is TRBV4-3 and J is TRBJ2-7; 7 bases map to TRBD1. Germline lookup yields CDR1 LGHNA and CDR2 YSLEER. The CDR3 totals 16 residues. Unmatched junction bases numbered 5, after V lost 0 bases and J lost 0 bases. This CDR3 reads CASSQDGRGNSYEQYF. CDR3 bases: TGCGCCAGCAGCCAAGATGGCAGGGGGAACTCCTACGAGCAGTACTTC.

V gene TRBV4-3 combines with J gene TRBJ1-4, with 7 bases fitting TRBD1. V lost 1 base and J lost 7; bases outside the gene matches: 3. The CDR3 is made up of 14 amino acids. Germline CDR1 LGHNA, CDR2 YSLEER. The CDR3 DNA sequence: TGCGCCAGCAGCCAAGGGACAGGCGCTGAAAAACTGTTTTTT. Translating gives CASSQGTGAEKLFF.

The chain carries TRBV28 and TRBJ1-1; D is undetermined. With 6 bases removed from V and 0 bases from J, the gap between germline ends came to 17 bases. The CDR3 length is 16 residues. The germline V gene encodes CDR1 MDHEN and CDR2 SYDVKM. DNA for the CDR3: TGTGCCAGCAGCCAAAGATATCGACAACTGAACACTGAAGCTTTCTTT. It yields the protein CASSQRYRQLNTEAFF.

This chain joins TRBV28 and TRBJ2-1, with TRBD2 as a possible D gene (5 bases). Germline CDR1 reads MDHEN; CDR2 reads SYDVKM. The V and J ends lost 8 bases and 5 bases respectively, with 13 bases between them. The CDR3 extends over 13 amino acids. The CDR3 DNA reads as TGTGCCAGCCTGGGGAGAGGACACAATGAGCAGTTCTTC. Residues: CASLGRGHNEQFF.

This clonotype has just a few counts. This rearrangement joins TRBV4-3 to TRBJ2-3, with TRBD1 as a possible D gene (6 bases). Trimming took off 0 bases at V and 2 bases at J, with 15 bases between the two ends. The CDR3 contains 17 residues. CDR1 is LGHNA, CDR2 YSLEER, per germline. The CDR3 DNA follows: TGCGCCAGCAGCCAAGAAGGAACAGGGTCTTCCACAGATACGCAGTATTTT. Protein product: CASSQEGTGSSTDTQYF.

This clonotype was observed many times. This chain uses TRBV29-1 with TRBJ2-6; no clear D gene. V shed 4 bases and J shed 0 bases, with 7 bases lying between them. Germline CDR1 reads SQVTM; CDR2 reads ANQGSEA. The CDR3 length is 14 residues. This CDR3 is CSVVGASGANVLTF. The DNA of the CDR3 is TGCAGCGTTGTAGGCGCCTCTGGGGCCAACGTCCTGACTTTC.

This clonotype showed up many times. The CDR3: CASSTQQGVRAFF. The CDR3 DNA follows: TGTGCCAGCAGTACACAACAGGGGGTTCGTGCTTTCTTT. The J gene is TRBJ1-1, the V gene TRBV6-6, with 8 bases matching TRBD1. Germline lookup yields CDR1 MNHNY and CDR2 SVGAGI (reference sequence). The V segment lost 5 bases and the J segment 11 bases; nucleotides outside the gene matches: 10. The CDR3 loop spans 13 amino acids.

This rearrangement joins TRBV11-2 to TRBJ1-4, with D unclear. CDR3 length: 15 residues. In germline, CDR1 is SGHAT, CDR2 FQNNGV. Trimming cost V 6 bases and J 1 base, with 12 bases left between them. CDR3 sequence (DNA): TGTGCCAGCAGACAAACGTTGGGAACTAATGAAAAACTGTTTTTT. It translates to CASRQTLGTNEKLFF.

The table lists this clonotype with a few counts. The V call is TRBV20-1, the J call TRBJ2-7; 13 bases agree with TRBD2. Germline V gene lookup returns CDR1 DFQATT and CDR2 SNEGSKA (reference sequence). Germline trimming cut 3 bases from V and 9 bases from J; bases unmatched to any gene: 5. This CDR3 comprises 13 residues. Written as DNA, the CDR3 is TGCAGTGCTAGGGGACTAGCGGGGAACGGGCAGTACTTC. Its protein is CSARGLAGNGQYF.